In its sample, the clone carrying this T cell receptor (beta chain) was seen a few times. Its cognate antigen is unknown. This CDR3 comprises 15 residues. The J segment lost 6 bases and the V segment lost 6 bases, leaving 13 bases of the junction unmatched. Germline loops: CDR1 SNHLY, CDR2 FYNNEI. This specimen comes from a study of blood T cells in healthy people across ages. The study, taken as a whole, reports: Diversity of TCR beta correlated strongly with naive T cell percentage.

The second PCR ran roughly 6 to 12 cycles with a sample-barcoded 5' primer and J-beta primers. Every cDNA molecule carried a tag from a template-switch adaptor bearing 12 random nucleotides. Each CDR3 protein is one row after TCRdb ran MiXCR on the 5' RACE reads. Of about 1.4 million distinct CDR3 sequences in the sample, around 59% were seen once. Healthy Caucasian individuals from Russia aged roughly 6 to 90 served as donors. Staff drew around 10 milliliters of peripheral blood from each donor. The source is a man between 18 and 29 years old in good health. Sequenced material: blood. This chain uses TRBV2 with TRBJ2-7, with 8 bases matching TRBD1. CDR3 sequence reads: CASSLTGTGSREQYF. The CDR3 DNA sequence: TGTGCCAGCAGCTTAACCGGGACAGGCTCTCGCGAGCAGTACTTC.